The present entry profiles one T cell receptor beta chain with its context. CDR3 length: 13 amino acids. The sample originates from a study of CXCR3-negative and CXCR3-positive naive CD8 T cells. Triplicate sorts of 300,000 cells per CD8+ subset. The libraries of TRB cDNA were prepared using 5' RACE with UMI labels. From its re-call of the 5' RACE reads, TCRdb lists each CDR3 protein once, without DNA. This sample contains about 41,000 distinct CDR3 sequences. The chain uses TRBV12-3 or TRBV12-4 and TRBJ2-7; TCRdb returns TRBD1, unconfirmable since there is no DNA. The TCR comes from a human donor in good health. Some clones in this sample may be carry-over from other donors' samples. Sequencing used naive CXCR3- CD8+ T cells from blood. The subset was: CD45RO-CCR7+CD27+CD95- naive CD8+ T cells lacking CXCR3 (TNR3-). CDR3 region: CASSMGQSYEQYF.